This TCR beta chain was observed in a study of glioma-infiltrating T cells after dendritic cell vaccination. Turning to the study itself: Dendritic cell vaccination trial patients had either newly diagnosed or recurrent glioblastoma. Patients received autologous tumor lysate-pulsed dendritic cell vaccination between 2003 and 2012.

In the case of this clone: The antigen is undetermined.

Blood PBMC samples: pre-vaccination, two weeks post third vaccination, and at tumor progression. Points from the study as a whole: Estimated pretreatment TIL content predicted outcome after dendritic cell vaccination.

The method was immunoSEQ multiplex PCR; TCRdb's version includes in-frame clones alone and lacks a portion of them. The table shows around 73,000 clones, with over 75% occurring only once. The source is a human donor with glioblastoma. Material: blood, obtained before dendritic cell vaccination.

The CDR3 DNA reads as TGTGCCAGTCGGGACTCCTCCCCAGATACGCAGTATTTT. Amino acids: CASRDSSPDTQYF. The rearrangement uses TRBV6-1 and TRBJ2-3; a weak D match, TRBD2 (6 bases). Germline V lookup: CDR1 MNHNS, CDR2 SASEGT. V was shortened by 9 bases and J by 4 bases, with 14 bases between the two germline ends. CDR3 length: 13 amino acids.